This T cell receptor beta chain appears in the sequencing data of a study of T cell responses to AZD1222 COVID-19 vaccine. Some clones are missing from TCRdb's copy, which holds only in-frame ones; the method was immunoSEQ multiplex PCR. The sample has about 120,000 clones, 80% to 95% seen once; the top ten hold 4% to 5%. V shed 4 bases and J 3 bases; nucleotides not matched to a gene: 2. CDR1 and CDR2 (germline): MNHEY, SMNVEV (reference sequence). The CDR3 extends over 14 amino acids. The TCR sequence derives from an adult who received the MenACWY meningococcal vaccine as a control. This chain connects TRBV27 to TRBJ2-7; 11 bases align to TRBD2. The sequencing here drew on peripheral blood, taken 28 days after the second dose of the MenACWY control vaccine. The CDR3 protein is CASSSGLADYEQYF. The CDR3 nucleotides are TGTGCCAGCAGTTCGGGACTAGCGGACTACGAGCAGTACTTC.